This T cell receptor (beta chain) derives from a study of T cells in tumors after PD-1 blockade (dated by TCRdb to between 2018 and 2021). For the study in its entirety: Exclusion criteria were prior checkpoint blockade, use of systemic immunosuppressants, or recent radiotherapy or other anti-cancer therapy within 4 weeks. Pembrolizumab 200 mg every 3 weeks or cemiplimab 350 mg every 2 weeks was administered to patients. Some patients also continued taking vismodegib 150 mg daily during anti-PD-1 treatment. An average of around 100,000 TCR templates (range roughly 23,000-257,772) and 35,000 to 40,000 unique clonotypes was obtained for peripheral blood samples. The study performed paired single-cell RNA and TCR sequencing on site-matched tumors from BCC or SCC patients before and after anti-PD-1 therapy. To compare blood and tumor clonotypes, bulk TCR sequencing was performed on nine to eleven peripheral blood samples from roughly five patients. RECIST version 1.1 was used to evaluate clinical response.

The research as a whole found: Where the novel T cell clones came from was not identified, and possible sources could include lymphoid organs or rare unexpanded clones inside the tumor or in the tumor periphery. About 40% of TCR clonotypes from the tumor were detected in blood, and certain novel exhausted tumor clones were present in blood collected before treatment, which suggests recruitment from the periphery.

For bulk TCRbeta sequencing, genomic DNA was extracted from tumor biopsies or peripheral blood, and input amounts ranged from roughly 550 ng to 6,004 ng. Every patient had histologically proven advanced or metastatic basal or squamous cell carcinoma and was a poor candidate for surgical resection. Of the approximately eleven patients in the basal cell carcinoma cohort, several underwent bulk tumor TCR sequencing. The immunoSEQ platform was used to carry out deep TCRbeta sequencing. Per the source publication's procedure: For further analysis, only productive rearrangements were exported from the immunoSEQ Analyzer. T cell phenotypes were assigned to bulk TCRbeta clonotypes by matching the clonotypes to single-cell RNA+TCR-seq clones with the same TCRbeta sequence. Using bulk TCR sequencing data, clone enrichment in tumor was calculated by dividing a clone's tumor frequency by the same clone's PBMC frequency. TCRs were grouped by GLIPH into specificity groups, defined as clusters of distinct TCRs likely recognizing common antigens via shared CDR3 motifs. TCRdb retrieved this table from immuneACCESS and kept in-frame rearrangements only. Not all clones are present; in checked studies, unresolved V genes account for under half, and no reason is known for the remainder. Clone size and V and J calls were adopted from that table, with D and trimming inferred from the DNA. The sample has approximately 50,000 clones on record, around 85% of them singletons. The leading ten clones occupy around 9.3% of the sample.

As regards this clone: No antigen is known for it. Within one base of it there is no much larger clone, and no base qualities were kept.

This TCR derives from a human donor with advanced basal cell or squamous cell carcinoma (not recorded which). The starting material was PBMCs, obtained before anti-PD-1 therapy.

The CDR3 protein: CSVDPGNQETQYF. The DNA reads as follows: TGCAGCGTAGACCCAGGGAACCAAGAGACCCAGTACTTC. The receptor chain draws on TRBV29-1 and TRBJ2-5; the D segment could be TRBD1, given 5 matching bases. The CDR3, cysteine through phenylalanine, is 13 amino acids long. The DNA shown is the 39-base CDR3, in frame from base 1. V drops 6 bases and J drops 0 bases, leaving 11 bases in between. The germline V gene yields SQVTM for CDR1 and ANQGSEA for CDR2.